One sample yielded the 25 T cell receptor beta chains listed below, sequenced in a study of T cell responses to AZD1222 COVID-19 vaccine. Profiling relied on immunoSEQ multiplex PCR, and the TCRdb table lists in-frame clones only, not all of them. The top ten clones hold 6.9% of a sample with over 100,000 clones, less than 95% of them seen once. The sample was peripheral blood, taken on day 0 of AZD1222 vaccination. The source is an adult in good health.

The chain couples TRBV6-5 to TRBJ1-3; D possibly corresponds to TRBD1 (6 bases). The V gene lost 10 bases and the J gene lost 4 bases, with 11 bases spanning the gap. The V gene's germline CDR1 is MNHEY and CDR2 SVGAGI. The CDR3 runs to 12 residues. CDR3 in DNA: TGTGCCACCCGGACAGCCGGAAACACCATATATTTT. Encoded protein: CATRTAGNTIYF.

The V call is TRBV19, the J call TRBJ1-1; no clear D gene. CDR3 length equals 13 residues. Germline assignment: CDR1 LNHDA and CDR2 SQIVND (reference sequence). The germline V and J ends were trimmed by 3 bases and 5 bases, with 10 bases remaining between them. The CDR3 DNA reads TGTGCCAGTAGTATGTTGGGCTGGACTGAAGCTTTCTTT. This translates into CASSMLGWTEAFF.

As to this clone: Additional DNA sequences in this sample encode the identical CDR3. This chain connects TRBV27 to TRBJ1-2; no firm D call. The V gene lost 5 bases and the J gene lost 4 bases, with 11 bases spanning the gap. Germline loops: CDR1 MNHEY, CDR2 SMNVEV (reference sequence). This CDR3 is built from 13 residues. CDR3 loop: CASSLSGLYGYTF. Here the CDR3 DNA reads TGTGCCAGCAGTCTAAGTGGCCTCTATGGCTACACCTTC.

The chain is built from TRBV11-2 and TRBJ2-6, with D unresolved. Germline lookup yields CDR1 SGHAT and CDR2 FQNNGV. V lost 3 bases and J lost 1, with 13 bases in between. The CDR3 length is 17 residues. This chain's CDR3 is CASSFFRAGSGANVLTF. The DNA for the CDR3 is TGTGCCAGCAGCTTCTTCCGGGCCGGATCTGGGGCCAACGTCCTGACTTTC.

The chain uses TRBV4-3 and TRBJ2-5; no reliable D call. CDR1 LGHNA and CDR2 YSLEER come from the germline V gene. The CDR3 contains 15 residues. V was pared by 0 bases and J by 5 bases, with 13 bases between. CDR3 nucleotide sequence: TGCGCCAGCAGCCAAGATGTGGGCAGGTGGGAGACCCAGTACTTC. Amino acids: CASSQDVGRWETQYF.

As DNA, the CDR3 is TGTGCCAGCAGCGTAGGACAGGGGGCAATAGGCTACACCTTC. As protein: CASSVGQGAIGYTF. V usage is TRBV9 and J usage is TRBJ1-2; 10 nucleotides agree with TRBD1. The CDR3 length is 14 residues. Germline CDR1 and CDR2: SGDLS and YYNGEE. V shed 0 bases, J shed 8 bases, and the junction held 4 bases outside the gene matches.

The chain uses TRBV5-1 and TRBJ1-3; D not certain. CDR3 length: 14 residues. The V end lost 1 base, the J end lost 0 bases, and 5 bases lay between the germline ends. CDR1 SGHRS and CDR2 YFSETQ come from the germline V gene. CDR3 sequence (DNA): TGCGCCAGCAGCTTGAAGGGCTCTGGAAACACCATATATTTT. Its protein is CASSLKGSGNTIYF.

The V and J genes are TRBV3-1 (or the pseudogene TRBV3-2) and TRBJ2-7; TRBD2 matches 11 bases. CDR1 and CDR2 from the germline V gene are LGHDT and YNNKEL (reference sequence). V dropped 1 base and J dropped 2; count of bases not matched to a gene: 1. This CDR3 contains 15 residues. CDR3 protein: CASSQGLAGTYEQYF. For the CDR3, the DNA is TGTGCCAGCAGCCAAGGACTAGCGGGGACCTACGAGCAGTACTTC.

The CDR3 region has the DNA TGTGCCAGCAGTCTTAGCTCCTACAATGAGCAGTTCTTC. Its protein is CASSLSSYNEQFF. V and J are TRBV6-5 and TRBJ2-1; D is uncertain. V was trimmed by 5 bases and J by 0 bases, leaving 5 bases between them. This CDR3 comprises 13 residues. The germline V gene encodes CDR1 MNHEY and CDR2 SVGAGI.

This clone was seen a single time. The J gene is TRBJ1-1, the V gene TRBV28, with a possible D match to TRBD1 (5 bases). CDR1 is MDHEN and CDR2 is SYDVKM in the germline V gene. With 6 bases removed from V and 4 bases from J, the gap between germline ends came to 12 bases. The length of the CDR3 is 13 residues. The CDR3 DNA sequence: TGTGCCAGCAGAGGGGTTTCAATCACTGAAGCTTTCTTT. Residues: CASRGVSITEAFF.

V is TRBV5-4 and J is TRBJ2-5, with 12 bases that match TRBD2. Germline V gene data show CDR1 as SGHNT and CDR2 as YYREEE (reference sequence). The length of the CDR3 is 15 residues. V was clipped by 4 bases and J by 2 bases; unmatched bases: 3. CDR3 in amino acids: CASSVLAGGQETQYF. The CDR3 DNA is TGTGCCAGCAGCGTACTAGCGGGGGGACAAGAGACCCAGTACTTC.

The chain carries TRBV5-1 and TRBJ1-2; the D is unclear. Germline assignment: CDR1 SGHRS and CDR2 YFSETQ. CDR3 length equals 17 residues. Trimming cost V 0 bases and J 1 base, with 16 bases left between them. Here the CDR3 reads CASSLVPAEPFNYGYTF. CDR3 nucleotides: TGCGCCAGCAGCTTGGTTCCAGCCGAACCTTTTAACTATGGCTACACCTTC.

As DNA, the CDR3 is TGCGCCAGCAGCCAAGATCCGGCAGCTAACTATGGCTACACCTTC. Its translation: CASSQDPAANYGYTF. This chain uses TRBV4-1 with TRBJ1-2; no clear D gene. Trimming took off 0 bases at V and 0 bases at J, with 8 bases between the two ends. There are 15 residues in the CDR3. Per germline, CDR1 MGHRA and CDR2 YSYEKL.

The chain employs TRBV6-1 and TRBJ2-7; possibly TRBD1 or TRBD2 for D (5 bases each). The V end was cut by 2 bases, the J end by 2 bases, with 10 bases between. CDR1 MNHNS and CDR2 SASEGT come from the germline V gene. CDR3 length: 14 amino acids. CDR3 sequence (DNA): TGTGCCAGCAGTGAACCCCCGGGACCCTACGAGCAGTACTTC. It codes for CASSEPPGPYEQYF.

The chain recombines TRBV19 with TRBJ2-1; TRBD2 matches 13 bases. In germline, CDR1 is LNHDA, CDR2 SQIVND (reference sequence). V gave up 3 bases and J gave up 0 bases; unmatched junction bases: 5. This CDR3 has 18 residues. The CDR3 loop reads CASSMGLAGITSYNEQFF. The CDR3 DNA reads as TGTGCCAGTAGTATGGGACTAGCGGGGATTACCTCCTACAATGAGCAGTTCTTC.

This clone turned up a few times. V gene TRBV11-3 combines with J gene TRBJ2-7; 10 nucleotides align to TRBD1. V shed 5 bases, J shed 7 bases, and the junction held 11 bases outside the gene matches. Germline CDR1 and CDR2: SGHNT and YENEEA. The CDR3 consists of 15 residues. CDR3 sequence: CASSPARQGAREQYF. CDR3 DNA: TGTGCCAGCAGCCCAGCTCGACAGGGGGCTCGGGAGCAGTACTTC.

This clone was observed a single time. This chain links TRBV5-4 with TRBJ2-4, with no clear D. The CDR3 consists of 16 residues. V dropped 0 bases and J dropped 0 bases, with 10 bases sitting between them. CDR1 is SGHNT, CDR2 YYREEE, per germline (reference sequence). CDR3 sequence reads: CASSLDISLAKNIQYF. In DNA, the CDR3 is TGTGCCAGCAGCTTGGACATTTCTCTAGCCAAAAACATTCAGTACTTC.

The CDR3 bases are TGTGCCAGCAGCTTAGTCCACAGGGGGCCGCCAGCTGAAGCTTTCTTT. Protein product: CASSLVHRGPPAEAFF. The V call is TRBV7-9, the J call TRBJ1-1, with 9 nucleotides matching TRBD1. V was pared by 1 base and J by 6 bases, with 9 bases of the junction left unmatched. The CDR3 extends over 16 amino acids. Germline V gene sequence: CDR1 SEHNR, CDR2 FQNEAQ (reference sequence).

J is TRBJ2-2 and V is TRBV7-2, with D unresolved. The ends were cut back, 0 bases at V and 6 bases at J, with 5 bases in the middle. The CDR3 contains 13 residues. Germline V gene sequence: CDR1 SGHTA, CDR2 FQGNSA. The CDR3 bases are TGTGCCAGCAGCTTAGCGACCCCCGGGGAGCTGTTTTTT. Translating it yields CASSLATPGELFF.

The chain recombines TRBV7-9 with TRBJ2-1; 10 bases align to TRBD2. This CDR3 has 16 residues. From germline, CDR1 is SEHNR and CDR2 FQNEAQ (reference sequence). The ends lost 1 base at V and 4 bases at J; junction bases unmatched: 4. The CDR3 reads CASSLDSGGPYNEQFF. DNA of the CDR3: TGTGCCAGCAGCTTAGATAGCGGGGGGCCGTACAATGAGCAGTTCTTC.

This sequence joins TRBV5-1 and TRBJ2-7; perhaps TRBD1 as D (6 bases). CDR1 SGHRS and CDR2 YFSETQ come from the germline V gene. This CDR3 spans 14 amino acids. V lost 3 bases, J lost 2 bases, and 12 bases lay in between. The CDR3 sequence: CASSSTGLAYEQYF. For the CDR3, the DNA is TGCGCCAGCAGCTCAACAGGGTTGGCCTACGAGCAGTACTTC. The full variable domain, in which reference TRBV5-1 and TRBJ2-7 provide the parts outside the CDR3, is KAGVTQTPRYLIKTRGQQVTLSCSPISGHRSVSWYQQTPGQGLQFLFEYFSETQRNKGNFPGRFSGRQFSNSRSEMNVSTLELGDSALYLCASSSTGLAYEQYFGPGTRLTVT.

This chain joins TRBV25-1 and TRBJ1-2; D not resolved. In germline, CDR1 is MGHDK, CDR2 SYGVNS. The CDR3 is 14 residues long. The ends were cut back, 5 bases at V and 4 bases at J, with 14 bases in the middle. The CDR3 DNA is TGTGCCAGCAGTCATGAATTGGGAGGCTATGGCTACACCTTC. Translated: CASSHELGGYGYTF.

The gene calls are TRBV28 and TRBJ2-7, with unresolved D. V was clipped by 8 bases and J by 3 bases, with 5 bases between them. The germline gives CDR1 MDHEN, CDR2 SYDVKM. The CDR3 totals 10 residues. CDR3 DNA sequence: TGTGCCAGCGCAGACTACGAGCAGTACTTC. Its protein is CASADYEQYF. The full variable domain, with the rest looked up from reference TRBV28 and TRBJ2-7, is DVKVTQSSRYLVKRTGEKVFLECVQDMDHENMFWYRQDPGLGLRLIYFSYDVKMKEKGDIPEGYSVSREKKERFSLILESASTNQTSMYLCASADYEQYFGPGTRLTVT.

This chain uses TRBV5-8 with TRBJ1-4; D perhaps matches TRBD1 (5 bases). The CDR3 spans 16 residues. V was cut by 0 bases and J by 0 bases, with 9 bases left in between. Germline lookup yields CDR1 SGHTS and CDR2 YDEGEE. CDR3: CASSLGGLATNEKLFF. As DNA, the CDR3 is TGTGCCAGCAGCTTGGGGGGACTGGCAACTAATGAAAAACTGTTTTTT. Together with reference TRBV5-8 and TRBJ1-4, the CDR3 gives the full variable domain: EAGVTQSPTHLIKTRGQQATLRCSPISGHTSVYWYQQALGLGLQFLLWYDEGEERNRGNFPPRFSGRQFPNYSSELNVNALELEDSALYLCASSLGGLATNEKLFFGSGTQLSVL.

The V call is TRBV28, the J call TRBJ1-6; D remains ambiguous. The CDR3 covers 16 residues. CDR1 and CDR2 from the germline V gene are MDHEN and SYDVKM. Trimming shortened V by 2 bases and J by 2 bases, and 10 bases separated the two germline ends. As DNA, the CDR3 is TGTGCCAGCAGTTTACGAACTGCTACCTATAATTCACCCCTCCACTTT. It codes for CASSLRTATYNSPLHF.